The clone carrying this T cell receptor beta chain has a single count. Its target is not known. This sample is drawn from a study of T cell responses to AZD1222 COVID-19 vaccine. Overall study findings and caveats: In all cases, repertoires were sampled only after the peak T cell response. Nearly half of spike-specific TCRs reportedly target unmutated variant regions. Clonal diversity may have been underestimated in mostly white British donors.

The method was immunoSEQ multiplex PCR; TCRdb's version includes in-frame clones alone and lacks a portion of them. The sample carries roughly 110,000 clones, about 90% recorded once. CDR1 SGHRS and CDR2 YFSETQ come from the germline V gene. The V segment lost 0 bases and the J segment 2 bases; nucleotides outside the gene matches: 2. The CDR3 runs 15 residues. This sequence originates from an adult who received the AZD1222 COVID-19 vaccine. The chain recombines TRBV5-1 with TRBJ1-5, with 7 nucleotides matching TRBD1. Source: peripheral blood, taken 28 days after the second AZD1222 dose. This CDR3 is CASSLGQGGNQPQHF. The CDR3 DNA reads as TGCGCCAGCAGCTTGGGACAGGGTGGCAATCAGCCCCAGCATTTT.